The 28 T cell receptor beta chains below come from one sample, sequenced in a study of cytomegalovirus exposure and HLA in healthy donors. The PCR made use of 60 Vbeta and 13 Jbeta primers. The repertoire was sequenced with immunoSEQ multiplex PCR; TCRdb's copy has only in-frame clones and lacks some. Of tens of thousands of clones in the sample, roughly 80% were seen once. Sequenced: PBMCs. The receptors stem from a woman younger than 45 in good health and CMV-seronegative.

In this sample, this clone turned up a few times. The CDR3 DNA reads TGCAGCGTTGTTGCACAGGGCTGGAACACTGAAGCTTTCTTT. Translating gives CSVVAQGWNTEAFF. The chain links TRBV29-1 to TRBJ1-1; possibly TRBD1 for D (6 bases). Trimming cost V 4 bases and J 1 base, with 13 bases left between them. The CDR3 has 14 residues. Per germline, CDR1 SQVTM and CDR2 ANQGSEA.

This clone has only one observation. The J gene is TRBJ1-4, the V gene TRBV4-2, with D possibly being TRBD1 (6 bases). V was clipped by 0 bases and J by 8 bases, with 16 bases between them. The CDR3 spans 16 residues. Germline CDR1 LGHNA, CDR2 YNFKEQ. The CDR3, as DNA: TGTGCCAGCAGCCAAGAGGGGGCAGGGAGTAACGAAAAACTGTTTTTT. Amino acid sequence: CASSQEGAGSNEKLFF.

V and J are TRBV28 and TRBJ2-7; 11 nucleotides line up with TRBD1. From germline, CDR1 is MDHEN and CDR2 SYDVKM. With V trimmed by 7 bases and J by 2 bases, 10 bases remained unmatched. The length of the CDR3 is 16 residues. CDR3 coding DNA: TGTGCCAGCACCGAACAATTGGGACAGGGGGCCTACGAGCAGTACTTC. It specifies CASTEQLGQGAYEQYF.

The V and J genes are TRBV5-1 and TRBJ1-1, with 7 bases lining up with TRBD1. V lost 4 bases to trimming and J lost 4 bases; unmatched junction nucleotides: 4. The CDR3 spans 13 residues. Looked up from germline, CDR1 is SGHRS and CDR2 is YFSETQ. The CDR3 loop reads CASSEQGSTEAFF. The CDR3 DNA follows: TGCGCCAGCAGCGAACAGGGGAGCACTGAAGCTTTCTTT. Full variable domain (outside the CDR3, taken from reference TRBV5-1 and TRBJ1-1): KAGVTQTPRYLIKTRGQQVTLSCSPISGHRSVSWYQQTPGQGLQFLFEYFSETQRNKGNFPGRFSGRQFSNSRSEMNVSTLELGDSALYLCASSEQGSTEAFFGQGTRLTVV.

This chain uses TRBV28 with TRBJ2-2; a weak D match, TRBD1 (5 bases). V lost 6 bases, J lost 5 bases, and 16 bases lay in between. This CDR3 contains 15 residues. Germline V lookup: CDR1 MDHEN, CDR2 SYDVKM. For the CDR3, the DNA is TGTGCCAGCAGAGTGAAGACAGTACGGACCGGGGAGCTGTTTTTT. Translating gives CASRVKTVRTGELFF. Complete variable domain (other parts from reference TRBV28 and TRBJ2-2): DVKVTQSSRYLVKRTGEKVFLECVQDMDHENMFWYRQDPGLGLRLIYFSYDVKMKEKGDIPEGYSVSREKKERFSLILESASTNQTSMYLCASRVKTVRTGELFFGEGSRLTVL.

The chain uses TRBV28 and TRBJ1-2; TRBD1 agrees at 10 bases. The V gene's germline CDR1 is MDHEN and CDR2 SYDVKM. The trim removed 4 bases at V and 6 bases at J, leaving 20 bases unmatched. The CDR3 is made up of 19 amino acids. In DNA, the CDR3 is TGTGCCAGCAGTTCTCTTATTATCAACCGGGACAGGGGATGGGATGGCTACACCTTC. Amino acids: CASSSLIINRDRGWDGYTF.

The chain uses TRBV28 and TRBJ1-1, with a weak D call TRBD1 (6 bases). From germline, CDR1 is MDHEN and CDR2 SYDVKM. The CDR3 runs to 17 residues. The V end lost 5 bases, the J end lost 1 base, and 20 bases lay between the germline ends. Written as DNA, the CDR3 is TGTGCCAGCAGTCCTACAGGACTCCTGGGGGCGAACACTGAAGCTTTCTTT. The encoded protein is CASSPTGLLGANTEAFF.

The V and J genes are TRBV19 and TRBJ2-5; 11 bases align to TRBD2. The J call may be wrong; the DNA end is better matched by TRBJ2-7. Germline lookup yields CDR1 LNHDA and CDR2 SQIVND (reference sequence). There are 15 residues in the CDR3. The CDR3 bases are TGTGCCAGTAGTAGAACTAGCGGGAGAGTAAACGAGCAGTACTTC. It codes for CASSRTSGRVNEQYF.

The table lists this clone with a few counts. V and J are TRBV4-1 and TRBJ1-1, with 10 bases that match TRBD1. The V gene end was trimmed by 0 bases and the J gene end by 11 bases; junction bases not matched to a gene: 9. The length of the CDR3 is 15 residues. The germline gives CDR1 MGHRA, CDR2 YSYEKL. The CDR3 protein is CASSQDERTGGKAFF. The CDR3 region has the DNA TGCGCCAGCAGCCAAGATGAACGGACAGGGGGTAAGGCTTTCTTT.

V usage is TRBV5-5 and J usage is TRBJ2-3, with 13 positions matching TRBD2. The germline V gene encodes CDR1 SGHKS and CDR2 YYEKEE (reference sequence). CDR3 length: 16 residues. After removal of 4 bases from V and 4 bases from J, the junction contained 6 bases not matched to a gene. The CDR3, as DNA: TGTGCCAGCAGCACCGGACTAGCGGGAGTTGCAGATACGCAGTATTTT. Translated: CASSTGLAGVADTQYF. The variable domain in full, completed from reference TRBV5-5 and TRBJ2-3, reads DAGVTQSPTHLIKTRGQQVTLRCSPISGHKSVSWYQQVLGQGPQFIFQYYEKEERGRGNFPDRFSARQFPNYSSELNVNALLLGDSALYLCASSTGLAGVADTQYFGPGTRLTVL.

This clone appeared a few times. The chain is built from TRBV21-1 and TRBJ1-5; the listed D gene, TRBD1, was not tested against the DNA. TRBV21-1 is an annotated pseudogene. The CDR3 contains 13 residues. The CDR3 DNA reads TGTGCCAGCGGAGGGACAGTAGATCAGCCCCAGCATTTT. It codes for CASGGTVDQPQHF.

The chain employs TRBV19 and TRBJ2-2; tentative D call: TRBD1 (5 bases). The CDR3 covers 16 residues. Trimming took off 0 bases at V and 5 bases at J, with 13 bases between the two ends. Germline V CDR1 and CDR2: LNHDA, SQIVND (reference sequence). The CDR3 region has the DNA TGTGCCAGTAGTATAGATGAGGCAGGGAAGACCGGGGAGCTGTTTTTT. This translates into CASSIDEAGKTGELFF.

A note on this clone: The junction does not match germline at one end; this may be a read error. The V call is TRBV7-9, the J call TRBJ2-5; D is possibly TRBD1 (6 bases). This CDR3 has 14 residues. CDR1 and CDR2 from the germline V gene are SEHNR and FQNEAQ (reference sequence). The CDR3 loop reads CASSIQGFQGTQYF. The CDR3 DNA reads TGTGCCAGCAGCATACAGGGTTTCCAAGGGACCCAGTACTTC.

The rearrangement joins TRBV9 to TRBJ1-5; a weak D match, TRBD1 (5 bases). The CDR3 is 15 amino acids. Deletions cut 0 bases from V and 9 bases from J, with 16 bases between. CDR1 and CDR2 (germline): SGDLS, YYNGEE. CDR3 residues: CASSVGTSPGGPQHF. The CDR3 nucleotides are TGTGCCAGCAGCGTAGGAACTTCCCCCGGGGGGCCCCAGCATTTT.

This rearrangement joins TRBV9 to TRBJ1-1; D gene unclear. The CDR3 sequence is 13 residues long. V lost 3 bases, J lost 1 base, and 7 bases lay in between. Per germline, CDR1 SGDLS and CDR2 YYNGEE. The CDR3 sequence is CASSGFRNTEAFF. CDR3 coding DNA: TGTGCCAGCAGCGGATTCAGGAACACTGAAGCTTTCTTT.

The chain is built from TRBV19 and TRBJ2-3, with a tentative D call TRBD2 (5 bases). Germline V lookup: CDR1 LNHDA, CDR2 SQIVND (reference sequence). The V and J ends lost 0 bases and 0 bases respectively, with 31 bases between them. This CDR3 is built from 23 residues. The CDR3, as DNA: TGTGCCAGTAGTATAGACTCAACCCGCGGACGCCTCCCATCCAGGACTAGCACAGATACGCAGTATTTT. Amino acids: CASSIDSTRGRLPSRTSTDTQYF.

This chain connects TRBV18 to TRBJ2-2; D gene ambiguous. CDR3 length: 15 amino acids. Germline V gene sequence: CDR1 KGHSH, CDR2 LQKENI. V gave up 2 bases and J gave up 6 bases, with 13 bases separating them. The DNA of the CDR3 is TGTGCCAGCTCACCATTTTACTCCCTAGCCGGGGAGCTGTTTTTT. Translation gives CASSPFYSLAGELFF.

The gene calls are TRBV5-1 and TRBJ2-1; D is perhaps TRBD2 (7 bases). Trimming stripped 4 bases from V and 6 bases from J, with 17 bases between. Looked up from germline, CDR1 is SGHRS and CDR2 is YFSETQ. This CDR3 comprises 15 residues. The CDR3 is CASSLGGLRANEQFF. The CDR3, as DNA: TGCGCCAGCAGCCTGGGGGGGCTTCGCGCCAATGAGCAGTTCTTC.

The chain joins TRBV7-3 to TRBJ2-1; 9 bases are a match to TRBD1. CDR1 SGHTA and CDR2 FQGTGA come from the germline V gene. The J segment lost 6 bases and the V segment lost 3 bases, leaving 6 bases of the junction unmatched. The CDR3 spans 15 residues. CDR3 nucleotide sequence: TGTGCCAGCAGCTTGGGACAGGGTCTTAGCAATGAGCAGTTCTTC. As protein: CASSLGQGLSNEQFF.

The J gene is TRBJ2-7, the V gene TRBV5-1; TRBD1 matches at 7 bases. From germline, CDR1 is SGHRS and CDR2 YFSETQ. J lost 2 bases, V lost 2 bases, and 7 bases had no gene match. CDR3 size: 15 residues. CDR3: CASSLGTEFTYEQYF. CDR3 nucleotides: TGCGCCAGCAGCTTAGGGACAGAATTTACCTACGAGCAGTACTTC.

This chain connects TRBV21-1 to TRBJ2-7; the D call of TRBD1 is as the table states it, not checked on the DNA. TRBV21-1 is tagged as a pseudogene. This CDR3 region has 14 residues. In DNA form, the CDR3 reads TGTGCCAGCAGCGAAAACAGGGTAGGGTTCGAGCAGTACTTC. As protein: CASSENRVGFEQYF.

As to this clone: A junction boundary mismatches the germline segment, possibly from a read error. This sequence joins TRBV7-2 and TRBJ2-5; 9 nucleotides align to TRBD1. Germline V gene lookup returns CDR1 SGHTA and CDR2 FQGNSA. This CDR3 comprises 15 residues. The CDR3, as DNA: TGTGCCAGCAGCCGCGGGACAGGGCGGCAAGCGACCCAGTACTTC. It is translated as CASSRGTGRQATQYF.

This chain uses TRBV7-2 with TRBJ2-7, with 7 positions matching TRBD1. V trimming: 5 bases; J trimming: 5 bases; junction bases outside the gene matches: 6. CDR3 size: 13 residues. CDR1 and CDR2 (germline): SGHTA, FQGNSA. This CDR3 is CASSRPGGDEQYF. CDR3 nucleotide sequence: TGTGCCAGCAGCCGGCCAGGGGGTGACGAGCAGTACTTC.

The chain is built from TRBV19 and TRBJ2-3; 8 bases are a match to TRBD1. The V gene's germline CDR1 is LNHDA and CDR2 SQIVND (reference sequence). This CDR3 has 15 residues. Trimming removed 5 bases from V and 5 bases from J; junction bases left unmatched: 9. CDR3 protein: CASSPDRGQLDTQYF. The DNA for the CDR3 is TGTGCCAGTAGTCCCGACAGGGGTCAATTAGATACGCAGTATTTT.

Here the CDR3 reads CATSRGSLAGRTDTQYF. The CDR3 DNA reads TGTGCCACCAGCAGAGGAAGCCTAGCGGGCCGCACAGATACGCAGTATTTT. This chain links TRBV15 with TRBJ2-3; 8 bases fit TRBD2. The CDR3 extends over 17 amino acids. From germline, CDR1 is LNHNV and CDR2 YYDKDF (reference sequence). J lost 1 base, V lost 1 base, and 7 bases had no gene match.

This chain uses TRBV6-1 with TRBJ2-1; possibly TRBD2 for D (6 bases). The CDR3 is 15 amino acids. Trimming left V 6 bases short and J 8 bases short, with 20 bases between. The germline gives CDR1 MNHNS, CDR2 SASEGT. The CDR3 loop reads CASRNDLGRGYEQFF. The CDR3 DNA is TGTGCCAGCAGAAACGACCTGGGACGGGGGTATGAGCAGTTCTTC.

V and J are TRBV30 and TRBJ2-1; 9 nucleotides align to TRBD2. CDR3 length equals 15 residues. The ends lost 1 base at V and 2 bases at J; junction bases unmatched: 3. CDR1 GTSNPN and CDR2 SVGIG come from the germline V gene (reference sequence). CDR3 coding DNA: TGTGCCTGGAGTGCGCTAGCGGGACCCTACAATGAGCAGTTCTTC. Translation: CAWSALAGPYNEQFF.

The chain joins TRBV5-4 to TRBJ2-4, with a tentative D call TRBD1 (5 bases). Trimming cost V 2 bases and J 8 bases, with 14 bases left between them. The CDR3 spans 14 residues. Germline loops: CDR1 SGHNT, CDR2 YYREEE (reference sequence). The DNA for the CDR3 is TGTGCCAGCAGCTTACGAGTCGAAGGGGACATTCAGTACTTC. Translation: CASSLRVEGDIQYF.